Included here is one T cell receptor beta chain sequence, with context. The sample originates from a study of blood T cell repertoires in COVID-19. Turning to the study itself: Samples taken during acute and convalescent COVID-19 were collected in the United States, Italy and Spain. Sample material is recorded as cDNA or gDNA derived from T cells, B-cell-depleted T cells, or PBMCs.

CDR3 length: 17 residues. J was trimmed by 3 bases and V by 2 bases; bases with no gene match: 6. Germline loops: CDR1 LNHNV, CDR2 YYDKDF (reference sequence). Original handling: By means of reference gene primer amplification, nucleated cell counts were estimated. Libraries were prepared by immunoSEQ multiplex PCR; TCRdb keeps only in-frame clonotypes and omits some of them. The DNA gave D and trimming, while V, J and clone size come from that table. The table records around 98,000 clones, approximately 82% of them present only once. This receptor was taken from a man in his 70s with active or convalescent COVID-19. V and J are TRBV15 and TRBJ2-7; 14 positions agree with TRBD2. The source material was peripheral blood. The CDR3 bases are TGTGCCACCAGCAGATCCGCCGGGACTAGCGGGGGCTACGAGCAGTACTTC. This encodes CATSRSAGTSGGYEQYF.